This T cell receptor beta chain was identified in a study of shared clonotypes between healthy human individuals. Regarding the study as a whole: Some clonotypes were shared by all four sorted-subset donors, while others were not shared. The non-shared ones had lower generation probabilities than the shared ones. The small donor group covered limited genetic and exposure diversity.

This CDR3 contains 15 residues. The V gene's germline CDR1 is SGHRS and CDR2 YFSETQ. V lost 0 bases and J 7 bases, leaving 16 bases between the germline ends. With respect to this clone: Its antigen is undetermined.

Assay used: immunoSEQ multiplex PCR; TCRdb lists only in-frame clones, some missing. Seen here are under 600,000 clones, 95% to 96% observed once, and the top ten hold nearly 0.065%. This TCR came from a woman aged 25 to 39 in good health. Sequencing was done on a sample of naive CD4+ T cells sorted from blood. Described subset: CD45RA+ positively selected. V and J are TRBV5-1 and TRBJ2-5, with D perhaps given as TRBD1 or TRBD2 (5 bases each). The CDR3 DNA follows: TGCGCCAGCAGCTTGGCCGAGGGGCCAAGGGGGACCCAGTACTTC. Protein sequence: CASSLAEGPRGTQYF.